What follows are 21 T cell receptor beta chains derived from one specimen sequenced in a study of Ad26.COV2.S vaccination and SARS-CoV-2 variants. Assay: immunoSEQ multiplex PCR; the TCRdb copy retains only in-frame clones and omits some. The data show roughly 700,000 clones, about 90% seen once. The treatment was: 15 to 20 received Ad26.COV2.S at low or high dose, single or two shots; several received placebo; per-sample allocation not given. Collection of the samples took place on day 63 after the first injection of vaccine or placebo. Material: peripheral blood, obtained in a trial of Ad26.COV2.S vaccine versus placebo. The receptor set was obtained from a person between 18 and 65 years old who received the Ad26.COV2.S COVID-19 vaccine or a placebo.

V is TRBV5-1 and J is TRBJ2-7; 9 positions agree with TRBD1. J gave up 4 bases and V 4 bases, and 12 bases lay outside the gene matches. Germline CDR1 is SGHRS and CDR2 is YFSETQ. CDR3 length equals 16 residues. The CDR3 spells CASSGSGTGSSYEQYF. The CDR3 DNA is TGCGCCAGCAGCGGGTCCGGGACAGGGTCATCATACGAGCAGTACTTC.

In DNA form, the CDR3 reads TGTGCCAGCAGCTTAGCGGTTAGCGGGGGGGGATACGAGCAGTACTTC. The encoded protein is CASSLAVSGGGYEQYF. The chain uses TRBV7-2 and TRBJ2-7; 11 bases agree with TRBD2. The CDR3 length is 16 residues. CDR1 and CDR2 (germline): SGHTA, FQGNSA. V trimming: 0 bases; J trimming: 4 bases; junction bases outside the gene matches: 5.

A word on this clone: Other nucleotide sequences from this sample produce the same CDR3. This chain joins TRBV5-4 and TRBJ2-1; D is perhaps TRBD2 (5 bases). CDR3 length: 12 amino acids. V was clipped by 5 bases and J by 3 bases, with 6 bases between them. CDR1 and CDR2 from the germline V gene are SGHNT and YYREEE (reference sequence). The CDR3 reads CASSRDYNEQFF. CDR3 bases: TGTGCCAGCAGTCGGGACTACAATGAGCAGTTCTTC.

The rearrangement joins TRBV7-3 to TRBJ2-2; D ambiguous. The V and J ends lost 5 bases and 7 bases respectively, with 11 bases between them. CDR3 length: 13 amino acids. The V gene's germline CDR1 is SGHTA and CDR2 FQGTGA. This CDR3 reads CASSRRQSGELFF. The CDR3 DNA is TGTGCCAGCAGCCGCCGCCAAAGCGGGGAGCTGTTTTTT.

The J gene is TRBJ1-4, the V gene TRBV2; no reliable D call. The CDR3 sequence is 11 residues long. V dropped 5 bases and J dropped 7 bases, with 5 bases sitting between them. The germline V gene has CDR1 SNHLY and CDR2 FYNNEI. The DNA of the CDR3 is TGTGCCAGCAGTAGAGGTGAAAAACTGTTTTTT. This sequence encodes CASSRGEKLFF. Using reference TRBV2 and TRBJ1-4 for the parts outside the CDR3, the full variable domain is EPEVTQTPSHQVTQMGQEVILRCVPISNHLYFYWYRQILGQKVEFLVSFYNNEISEKSEIFDDQFSVERPDGSNFTLKIRSTKLEDSAMYFCASSRGEKLFFGSGTQLSVL.

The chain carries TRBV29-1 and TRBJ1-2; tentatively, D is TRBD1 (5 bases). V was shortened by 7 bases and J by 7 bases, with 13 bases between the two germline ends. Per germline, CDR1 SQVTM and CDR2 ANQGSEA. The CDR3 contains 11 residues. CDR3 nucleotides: TGCAGCGAAGGGACGCTCGGTGGCTACACCTTC. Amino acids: CSEGTLGGYTF.

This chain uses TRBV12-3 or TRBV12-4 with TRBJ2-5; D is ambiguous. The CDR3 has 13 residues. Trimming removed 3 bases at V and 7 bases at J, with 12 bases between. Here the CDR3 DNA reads TGTGCCAGCAGTTTGGTGGCCAGCGCGACCCAGTACTTC. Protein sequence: CASSLVASATQYF.

The CDR3 protein is CASRPGLNQPQHF. The DNA of the CDR3 is TGTGCCAGCAGGCCAGGGCTTAATCAGCCCCAGCATTTT. V is TRBV12-3 or TRBV12-4 and J is TRBJ1-5, with D possibly matching TRBD1 (5 bases). The CDR3 is 13 residues long. V was pared by 6 bases and J by 4 bases, with 10 bases between.

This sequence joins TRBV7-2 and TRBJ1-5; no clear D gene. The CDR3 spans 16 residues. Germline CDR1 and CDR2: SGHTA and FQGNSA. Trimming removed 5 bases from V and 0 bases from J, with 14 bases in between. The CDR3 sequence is CASSPSSRASNQPQHF. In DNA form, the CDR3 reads TGTGCCAGCAGCCCGTCGTCGCGGGCTAGCAATCAGCCCCAGCATTTT.

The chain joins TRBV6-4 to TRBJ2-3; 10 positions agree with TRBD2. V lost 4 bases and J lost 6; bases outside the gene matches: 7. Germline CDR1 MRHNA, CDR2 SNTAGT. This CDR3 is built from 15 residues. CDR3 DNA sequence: TGTGCCAGCAGTGCCGTAGCGGGGGGTATGGATACGCAGTATTTT. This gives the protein CASSAVAGGMDTQYF.

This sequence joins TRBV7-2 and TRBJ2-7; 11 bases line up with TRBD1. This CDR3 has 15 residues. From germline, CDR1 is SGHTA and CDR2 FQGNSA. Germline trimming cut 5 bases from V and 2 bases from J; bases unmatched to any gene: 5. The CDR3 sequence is CASSVRDRGTYEQYF. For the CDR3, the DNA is TGTGCCAGCAGCGTCCGGGACAGGGGGACCTACGAGCAGTACTTC. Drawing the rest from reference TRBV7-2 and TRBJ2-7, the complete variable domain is GAGVSQSPSNKVTEKGKDVELRCDPISGHTALYWYRQSLGQGLEFLIYFQGNSAPDKSGLPSDRFSAERTGGSVSTLTIQRTQQEDSAVYLCASSVRDRGTYEQYFGPGTRLTVT.

The CDR3 bases are TGTGCCAGCAGCTTAGGGCAGGAGCAGTTCTTC. Protein sequence: CASSLGQEQFF. The rearrangement joins TRBV7-8 to TRBJ2-1; no reliable D call. Germline V gene lookup returns CDR1 SGHVS and CDR2 FQNEAQ. The CDR3 covers 11 residues. Trimming left V 1 base short and J 10 bases short, with 5 bases between. The full variable domain, with the rest looked up from reference TRBV7-8 and TRBJ2-1, is GAGVSQSPRYKVAKRGQDVALRCDPISGHVSLFWYQQALGQGPEFLTYFQNEAQLDKSGLPSDRFFAERPEGSVSTLKIQRTQQEDSAVYLCASSLGQEQFFGPGTRLTVL.

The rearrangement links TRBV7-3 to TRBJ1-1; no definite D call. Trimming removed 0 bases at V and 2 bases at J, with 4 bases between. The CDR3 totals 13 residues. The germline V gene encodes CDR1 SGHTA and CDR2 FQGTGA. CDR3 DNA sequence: TGTGCCAGCAGCTTAACACCCAACACTGAAGCTTTCTTT. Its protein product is CASSLTPNTEAFF.

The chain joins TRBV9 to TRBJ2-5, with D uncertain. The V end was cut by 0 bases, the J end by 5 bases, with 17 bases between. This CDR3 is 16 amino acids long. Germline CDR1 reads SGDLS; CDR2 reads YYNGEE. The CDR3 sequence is CASSVEDSGRSETQYF. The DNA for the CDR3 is TGTGCCAGCAGCGTAGAGGATTCGGGCAGGTCGGAGACCCAGTACTTC.

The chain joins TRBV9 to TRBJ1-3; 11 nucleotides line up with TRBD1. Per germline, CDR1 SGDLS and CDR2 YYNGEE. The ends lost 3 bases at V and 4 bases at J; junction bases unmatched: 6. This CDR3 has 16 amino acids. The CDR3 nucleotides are TGTGCCAGCAGCGAGGACAGGGGGCATAAAGGAAACACCATATATTTT. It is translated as CASSEDRGHKGNTIYF.

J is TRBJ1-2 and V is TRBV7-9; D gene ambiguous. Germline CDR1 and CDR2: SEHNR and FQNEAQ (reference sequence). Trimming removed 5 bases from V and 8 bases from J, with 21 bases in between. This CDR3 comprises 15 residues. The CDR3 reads CASSPEVPGERGYTF. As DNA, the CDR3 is TGTGCCAGCAGCCCCGAAGTTCCGGGAGAGAGGGGCTACACCTTC.

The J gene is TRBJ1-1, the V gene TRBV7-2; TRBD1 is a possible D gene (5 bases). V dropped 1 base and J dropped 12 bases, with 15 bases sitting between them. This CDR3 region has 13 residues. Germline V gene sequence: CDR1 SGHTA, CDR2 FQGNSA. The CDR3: CASSLDVGGMTFF. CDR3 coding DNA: TGTGCCAGCAGCTTAGACGTGGGGGGGATGACTTTCTTT.

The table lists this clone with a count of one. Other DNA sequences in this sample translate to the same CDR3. In DNA form, the CDR3 reads TGTGCCAGCTCACCACTAGCGGGAACAGATACGCAGTATTTT. Translated: CASSPLAGTDTQYF. The J gene is TRBJ2-3, the V gene TRBV18; TRBD2 agrees at 8 bases. The CDR3 spans 14 residues. V was clipped by 1 base and J by 3 bases; unmatched bases: 0. Germline V CDR1 and CDR2: KGHSH, LQKENI.

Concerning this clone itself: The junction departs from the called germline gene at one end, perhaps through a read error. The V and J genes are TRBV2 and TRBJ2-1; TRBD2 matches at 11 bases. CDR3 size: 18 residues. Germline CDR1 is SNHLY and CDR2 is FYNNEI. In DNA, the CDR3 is TGTGCCAGCAGCGAAGGAGCCCTTAGCGGGAGGGCCTACAATGAGCAGTTCTTC. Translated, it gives CASSEGALSGRAYNEQFF. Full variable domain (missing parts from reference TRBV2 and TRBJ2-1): EPEVTQTPSHQVTQMGQEVILRCVPISNHLYFYWYRQILGQKVEFLVSFYNNEISEKSEIFDDQFSVERPDGSNFTLKIRSTKLEDSAMYFCASSEGALSGRAYNEQFFGPGTRLTVL.

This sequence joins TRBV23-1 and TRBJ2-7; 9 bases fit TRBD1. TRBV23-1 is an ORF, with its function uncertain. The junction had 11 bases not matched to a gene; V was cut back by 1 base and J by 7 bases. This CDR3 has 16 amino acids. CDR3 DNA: TGCGCCAGCAGTCAATTGACCCGGGACAGGGCTTGGGAGCAGTACTTC. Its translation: CASSQLTRDRAWEQYF.

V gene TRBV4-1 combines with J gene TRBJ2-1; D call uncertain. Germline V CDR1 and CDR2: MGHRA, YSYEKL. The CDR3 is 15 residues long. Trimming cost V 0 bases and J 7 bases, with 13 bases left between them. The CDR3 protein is CASSQDRAYTNEQFF. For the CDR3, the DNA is TGCGCCAGCAGCCAAGATAGAGCTTACACAAATGAGCAGTTCTTC.